In this sample, the clone carrying this TCR beta chain turned up a few times. Its antigen is not identified. This specimen comes from a study of blood T cells in healthy people across ages. Study-wide results and caveats: Estimates of total diversity, which came from one million sequenced T cells, were considered to be underestimates.

Trimming shortened V by 6 bases and J by 5 bases, and 11 bases separated the two germline ends. The germline V gene has CDR1 SGHTA and CDR2 FQGNSA. The CDR3 totals 13 residues. A second PCR of about 6 to 12 cycles used a sample-barcoded 5' primer and a J-beta primer mix. TCRdb passed the 5' RACE reads through MiXCR, listing each CDR3 protein once. The sample yields 850,000 to 1,100,000 distinct CDR3 sequences, roughly two fifths seen once. This sequence was found in a man in his late teens or twenties in good health. The V gene is TRBV7-2, the J gene TRBJ1-5; the D gene is possibly TRBD1 (5 bases). Material: blood. Here the CDR3 DNA reads TGTGCCAGCAGGCTGGACATGTATCAGCCCCAGCATTTT. The encoded protein is CASRLDMYQPQHF.